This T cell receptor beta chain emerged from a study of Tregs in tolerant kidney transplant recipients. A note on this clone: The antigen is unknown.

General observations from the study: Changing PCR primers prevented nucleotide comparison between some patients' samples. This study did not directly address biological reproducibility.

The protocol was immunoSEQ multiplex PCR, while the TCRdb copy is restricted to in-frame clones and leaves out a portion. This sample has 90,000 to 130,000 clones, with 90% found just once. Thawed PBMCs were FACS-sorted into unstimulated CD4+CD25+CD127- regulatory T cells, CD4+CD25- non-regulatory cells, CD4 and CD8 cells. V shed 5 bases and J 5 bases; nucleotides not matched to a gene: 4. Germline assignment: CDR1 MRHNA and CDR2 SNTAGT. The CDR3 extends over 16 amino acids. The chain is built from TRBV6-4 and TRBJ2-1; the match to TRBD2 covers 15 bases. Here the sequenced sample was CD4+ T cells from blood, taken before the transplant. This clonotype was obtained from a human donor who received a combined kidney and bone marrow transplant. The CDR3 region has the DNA TGTGCCAGCAGTCCGGGACTAGCGGGGGGACACAATGAGCAGTTCTTC. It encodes CASSPGLAGGHNEQFF.